This T cell receptor (beta chain) was identified in a study of cytomegalovirus exposure and HLA in healthy donors. In germline, CDR1 is SEHNR, CDR2 FQNEAQ (reference sequence). The CDR3 is 15 residues long. To note about this clone: Germline is not matched at one junction end, which may reflect a read error.

PCR amplification relied on 60 Vbeta primers (plus 13 Jbeta primers). Sequenced by immunoSEQ multiplex PCR; TCRdb stores in-frame clones only, minus some. The data contain approximately 140,000 clones, around 70% of them singletons. This sequence joins TRBV7-9 and TRBJ1-4; 7 bases fit TRBD1. The source is a human donor in good health. The specimen was PBMCs. The DNA for the CDR3 is TGTTCCAGCAGCTTGAGTAGGGGGCGCATTGAAAAACTGTTTTTT. It codes for CSSSLSRGRIEKLFF. The full variable domain, in which reference TRBV7-9 and TRBJ1-4 provide the parts outside the CDR3, is DTGVSQNPRHKITKRGQNVTFRCDPISEHNRLYWYRQTLGQGPEFLTYFQNEAQLEKSRLLSDRFSAERPKGSFSTLEIQRTEQGDSAMYLCSSSLSRGRIEKLFFGSGTQLSVL.